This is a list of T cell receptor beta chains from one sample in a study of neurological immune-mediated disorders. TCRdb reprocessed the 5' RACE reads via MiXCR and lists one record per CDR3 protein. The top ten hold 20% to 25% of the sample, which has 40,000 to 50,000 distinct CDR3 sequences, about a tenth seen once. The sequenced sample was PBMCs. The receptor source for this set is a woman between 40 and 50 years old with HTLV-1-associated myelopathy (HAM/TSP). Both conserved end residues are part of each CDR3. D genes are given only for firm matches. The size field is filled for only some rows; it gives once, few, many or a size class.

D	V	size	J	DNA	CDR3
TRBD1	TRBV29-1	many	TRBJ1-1	TGCAGCGTGGGGACAGCGAACACTGAAGCTTTCTTT	CSVGTANTEAFF
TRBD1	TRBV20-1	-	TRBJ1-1	TGCAGTGCTAGACCGACAGGGGGCGAAGCTTTCTTT	CSARPTGGEAFF
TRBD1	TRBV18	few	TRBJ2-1	TGTGCCAGCTCAATTAGACAGGGATGGGACCCCTCCTACAATGAGCAGTTCTTC	CASSIRQGWDPSYNEQFF
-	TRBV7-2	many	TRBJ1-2	TGTGCCAGCAGCTTAGCGCTGGGGGATAACTATGGCTACACCTTC	CASSLALGDNYGYTF
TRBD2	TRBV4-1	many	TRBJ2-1	TGCGCCAGCAGAAGGGCGGGGGGGGTCAATGAGCAGTTCTTC	CASRRAGGVNEQFF
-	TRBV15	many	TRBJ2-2	TGTGCCACCAGCAAGGGAGGTAGCGGTGTTGGCACCGGGGAGCTGTTTTTT	CATSKGGSGVGTGELFF
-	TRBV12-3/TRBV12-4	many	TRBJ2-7	TGTGCCAGCAGTTTTCGTCGGGGAGGCTACGAGCAGTACTTC	CASSFRRGGYEQYF
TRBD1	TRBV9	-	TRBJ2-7	TGTGCCAGCACCTCAGGGGGCGCGGGGGAGCAGTACTTC	CASTSGGAGEQYF
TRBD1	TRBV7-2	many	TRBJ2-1	TGTGCCAGCAGCCCAGGGACAGCCTCCAATGAGCAGTTCTTC	CASSPGTASNEQFF
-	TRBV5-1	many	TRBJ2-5	TGCGCCAGCAGCCTCACTGACAGTTCCGAGACCCAGTACTTC	CASSLTDSSETQYF
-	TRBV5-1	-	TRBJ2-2	TGCGCCAGCAGCTTGGGGGGTCTCAACACCGGGGAGCAGTTTTTT	CASSLGGLNTGEQFF
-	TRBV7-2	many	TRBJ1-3	TGTGCCAGCAGCTTAGTTTCGGGGACTGGAAACACCATATATTTT	CASSLVSGTGNTIYF
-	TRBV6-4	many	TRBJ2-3	TGTGCCAGCAGTTACAGGGCTTCTAGCACAGATACGCAGTATTTT	CASSYRASSTDTQYF
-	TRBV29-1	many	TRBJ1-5	TGCAGCGTCTTGGACCTCTCTGGGGGCAATCAGCCCCAGCATTTT	CSVLDLSGGNQPQHF
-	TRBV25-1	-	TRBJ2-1	TGTGCCAGCAGACCGGACACTCCATACTACGAGCAGTTCTTC	CASRPDTPYYEQFF
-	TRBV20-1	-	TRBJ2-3	TGCAGTGCTAGAGGCGGGCGGCCAAATACGCAGTATTTT	CSARGGRPNTQYF
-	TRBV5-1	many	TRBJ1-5	TGCGCCAGCAGCTCCGTGCAGGCTAGCAATCAGCCCCAGCATTTT	CASSSVQASNQPQHF
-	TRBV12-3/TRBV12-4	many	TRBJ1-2	TGTGCCAGCAGTTTCACAGGGACGGGAGCCTATGGCTACACCTTC	CASSFTGTGAYGYTF
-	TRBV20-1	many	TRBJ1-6	TGCAGTGCTAGAGGTCAGGGCTATTCACCCCTCCACTTT	CSARGQGYSPLHF
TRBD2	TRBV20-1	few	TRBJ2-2	TGCAGTGCTTTGAGCGGGGGGACGAACACCGGGGAGCTGTTTTTT	CSALSGGTNTGELFF
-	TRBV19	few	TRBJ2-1	TGTGCCAGTAGTTGGCAGGGCAATGAGCAGTTCTTC	CASSWQGNEQFF
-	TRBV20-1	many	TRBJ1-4	TGCAGTGCTAGAGATTGGAGGCGGAGTAATGAAAAACTGTTTTTT	CSARDWRRSNEKLFF
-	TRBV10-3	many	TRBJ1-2	TGTGCCATCAGTGAGCTAAACTATGGCTACACCTTC	CAISELNYGYTF
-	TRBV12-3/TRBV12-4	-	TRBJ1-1	TGTGCCAGCAGTGGCGGGTGGGACACTGAAGCTTTCTTT	CASSGGWDTEAFF
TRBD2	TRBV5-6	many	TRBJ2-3	TGTGCCAGCAGCCGAATAGCGGGGGGGCCTGTAGATACGCAGTATTTT	CASSRIAGGPVDTQYF
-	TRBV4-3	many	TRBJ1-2	TGCGCCAGCAGCCAAGGGTATGGGAACTATGGCTACACCTTC	CASSQGYGNYGYTF
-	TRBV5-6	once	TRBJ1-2	TGTGCCAGCAGCCCTAGAGACTCGCGGGCATATGGCTACACCTTC	CASSPRDSRAYGYTF
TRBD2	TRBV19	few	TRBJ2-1	TGTGCCGTCGGACTAGCGGGCGAGCAGTTCTTC	CAVGLAGEQFF
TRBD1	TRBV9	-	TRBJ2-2	TGTGCCAGCAGCCCCCACCACACCGGGACAGGGGTCACCGGGGAGCTGTTTTTT	CASSPHHTGTGVTGELFF
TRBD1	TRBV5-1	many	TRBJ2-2	TGCGCCAGCAGCCCGATGGACAGGGGGTCCACCGGGGAGCTGTTTTTT	CASSPMDRGSTGELFF
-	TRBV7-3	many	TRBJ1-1	TGTGCCAGCAGACGACAGCCCAACACTGAAGCTTTCTTT	CASRRQPNTEAFF
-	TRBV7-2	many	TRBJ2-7	TGTGCCAGCACGCGGTCCTACGAGCAGTACTTC	CASTRSYEQYF
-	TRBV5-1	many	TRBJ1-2	TGCGCCAGCAGCTTGTACGGGAACTATGGCTACACCTTC	CASSLYGNYGYTF
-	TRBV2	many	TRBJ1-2	TGTGCCAGCAGAGGGATACGGGGAACAAACTATGGCTACACCTTC	CASRGIRGTNYGYTF
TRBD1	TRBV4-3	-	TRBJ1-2	TGCGCCAGCAGCCAAGGGACAGGGGTCTATGGCTACACCTTC	CASSQGTGVYGYTF
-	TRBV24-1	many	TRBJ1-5	TGTGCCACCAGCCCAGGGCTTAGCAATCAGCCCCAGCATTTT	CATSPGLSNQPQHF
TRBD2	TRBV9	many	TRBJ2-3	TGTGCCAGCAGCAAAAGCGGGGTGCAATCAGATACGCAGTATTTT	CASSKSGVQSDTQYF
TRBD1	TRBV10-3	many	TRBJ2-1	TGTGCCATCAGTGAGACAGGGGGCTCCTACAATGAGCAGTTCTTC	CAISETGGSYNEQFF
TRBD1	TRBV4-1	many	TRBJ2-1	TGCGCCAGCAGCCACGACAGGGTTTTCTTC	CASSHDRVFF
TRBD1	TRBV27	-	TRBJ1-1	TGTTCCAACAGTGGACAGGGGGCCCCTACTGAAGCTTTCTTT	CSNSGQGAPTEAFF
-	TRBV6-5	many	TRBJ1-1	TGTGCCAGCAGTTACTCCGGGCGGCGTCGAGGAGCTTTCTTT	CASSYSGRRRGAFF
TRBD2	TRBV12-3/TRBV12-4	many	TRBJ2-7	TGTGCCAGCAGTAGGACTAGCGGGGTCAACGAGCAGTACTTC	CASSRTSGVNEQYF
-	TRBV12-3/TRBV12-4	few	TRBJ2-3	TGTGCCAGCAGACCAAGCACAGATACGCAGTATTTT	CASRPSTDTQYF
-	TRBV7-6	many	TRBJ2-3	TGTGCCAGCAGCTTAAATCTAGCAGCTAGCACAGATACGCAGTATTTT	CASSLNLAASTDTQYF
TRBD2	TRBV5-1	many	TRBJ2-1	TGCGCCAGCAGCTTAACTAGCGGGGGGGTTTACAATGAGCAGTTCTTC	CASSLTSGGVYNEQFF
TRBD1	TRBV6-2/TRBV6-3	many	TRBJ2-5	TGTGCCAGCAGTTACTCATTCGTGACAGGGGTTTTGGAGACCCAGTACTTC	CASSYSFVTGVLETQYF
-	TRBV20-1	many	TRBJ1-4	TGCAGTGCTAGACTGGGGTTGCAGAATGAAAAACTGTTTTTT	CSARLGLQNEKLFF
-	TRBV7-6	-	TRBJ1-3	TGTGCCAGCAGCCCTGTAGGGCCAGGAAACACCATATATTTT	CASSPVGPGNTIYF